The 3 T cell receptor beta chains given below trace back to one sample, sequenced in a study of CD8+CD57+ T cells in acquired aplastic anemia. TCR beta VDJ combinations and CDR3 sequences were profiled from genomic DNA. In TCRdb, the reads were re-called with MiXCR into one record per CDR3 protein. The sample has some 120,000 distinct CDR3 sequences, 48% seen once; the top ten hold 2.5%. The sample was sorted CD4+, CD8+, or CD8+CD57+ T cells (not recorded which) from PBMCs. These receptor sequences come from a human donor in good health, serving as a control.

The chain links TRBV15 to TRBJ2-3, with TRBD2 matching 10 bases. Losses at the gene ends were 7 bases for V and 9 bases for J; bases not matched to a gene: 7. Germline V gene data show CDR1 as LNHNV and CDR2 as YYDKDF (reference sequence). The CDR3 sequence is 13 residues long. For the CDR3, the DNA is TGTGCCACCACCCAGGGACTAGCGCAGACGCAGTATTTT. Amino acids: CATTQGLAQTQYF.

This clonotype came up a few times. This chain connects TRBV24-1 to TRBJ1-6; the match to TRBD1 covers 8 bases. CDR3 length: 16 amino acids. The V segment lost 0 bases and the J segment 7 bases; nucleotides outside the gene matches: 4. Germline lookup yields CDR1 KGHDR and CDR2 SFDVKD. CDR3 sequence (DNA): TGTGCCACCAGTGATTTGTCGGACAGGGAAAATTCACCCCTCCACTTT. Its translation is CATSDLSDRENSPLHF.

As regards this clonotype: A read error may explain this, as a much larger clone is one base away. The chain recombines TRBV2 with TRBJ2-1, with 8 bases matching TRBD1. Germline assignment: CDR1 SNHLY and CDR2 FYNNEI. This CDR3 is 16 amino acids long. V lost 5 bases to trimming and J lost 9 bases; unmatched junction nucleotides: 15. DNA for the CDR3: TGTGCCAGCAGTTGCGGCCCGGGACAGGTGGGTAGTGAGCAGTTCTTC. It specifies CASSCGPGQVGSEQFF.